This T cell receptor beta chain was obtained from a study of technical replicates of blood from several donors. The table came from immunoSEQ multiplex PCR; TCRdb's copy has only in-frame clones and leaves some out. This table holds around 64,000 clones, roughly 93% found once. Germline V CDR1 and CDR2: SNHLY, FYNNEI. CDR3 length: 14 amino acids. V was cut by 7 bases and J by 1 base, with 13 bases left in between. The chain combines TRBV2 with TRBJ1-1, with D possibly being TRBD1 (6 bases). Sample: PBMCs. This TCR came from a human donor in good health. Some clones in this sample may be carry-over from other donors' samples. CDR3: CASKKRTANTEAFF. The CDR3 region has the DNA TGTGCCAGCAAGAAGAGGACAGCGAACACTGAAGCTTTCTTT. The full variable domain, rest sourced from reference TRBV2 and TRBJ1-1, is EPEVTQTPSHQVTQMGQEVILRCVPISNHLYFYWYRQILGQKVEFLVSFYNNEISEKSEIFDDQFSVERPDGSNFTLKIRSTKLEDSAMYFCASKKRTANTEAFFGQGTRLTVV.